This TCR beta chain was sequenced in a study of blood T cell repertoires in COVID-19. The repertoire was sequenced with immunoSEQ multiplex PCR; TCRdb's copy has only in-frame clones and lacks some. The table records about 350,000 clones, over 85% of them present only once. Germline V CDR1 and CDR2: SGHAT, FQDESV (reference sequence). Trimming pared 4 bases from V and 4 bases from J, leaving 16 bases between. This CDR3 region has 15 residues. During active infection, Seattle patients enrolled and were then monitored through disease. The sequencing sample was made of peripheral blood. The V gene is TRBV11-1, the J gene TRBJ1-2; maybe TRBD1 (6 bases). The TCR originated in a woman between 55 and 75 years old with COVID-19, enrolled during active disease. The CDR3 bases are TGTGCCAGCAGCTCTATAAAGGGGGACGGCTATGGCTACACCTTC. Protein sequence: CASSSIKGDGYGYTF.